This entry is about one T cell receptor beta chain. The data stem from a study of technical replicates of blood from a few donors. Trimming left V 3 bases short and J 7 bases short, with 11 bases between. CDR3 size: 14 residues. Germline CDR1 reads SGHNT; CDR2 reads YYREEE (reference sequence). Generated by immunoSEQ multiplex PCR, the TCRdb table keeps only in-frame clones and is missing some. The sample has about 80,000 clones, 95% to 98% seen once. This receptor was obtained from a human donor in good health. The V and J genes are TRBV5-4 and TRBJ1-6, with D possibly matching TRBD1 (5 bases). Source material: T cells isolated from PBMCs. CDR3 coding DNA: TGTGCCAGCAGCTGGGACCGGGGGAATTCACCCCTCCACTTT. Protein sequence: CASSWDRGNSPLHF.